This T cell receptor beta chain came from a study of OX40 agonist ivuxolimab in advanced cancers. Comment on this clone: The germline gene is not matched at one end of the junction; a read error may be the cause.

The method was immunoSEQ multiplex PCR; TCRdb's version includes in-frame clones alone and lacks a portion of them. The table has roughly 43,000 clones, approximately 89% seen once. The germline V gene has CDR1 SEHNR and CDR2 FQNEAQ (reference sequence). The CDR3 runs to 17 residues. Sequencing was performed on CD4+ or CD8+ T cells sorted from blood, taken in a trial of the OX40 agonist ivuxolimab. The chain couples TRBV7-9 to TRBJ2-4; D possibly corresponds to TRBD2 (5 bases). This clonotype was obtained from an adult with an advanced solid tumor such as melanoma, head and neck, liver or kidney cancer. The CDR3 DNA follows: TGTGCCAGCAGCTTAGGCCTGGATGACTACTCAAAAATCATTCAGTACTTC. It translates to CASSLGLDDYSKIIQYF.